This T cell receptor beta chain was sequenced during a study of blood T cells in healthy people across ages. CDR3 length: 17 residues. From germline, CDR1 is SSHAT and CDR2 FNYEAQ (reference sequence). Of note for this clonotype: The germline gene is not matched at one end of the junction; a read error may be the cause.

Each donor had approximately 10 milliliters of peripheral blood drawn. With a J-beta primer mix and a sample-barcoded 5' primer, a second PCR ran 7 to 11 cycles. Through a template-switch adaptor with 12 random nucleotides, each cDNA molecule received a tag. TCRdb re-called the 5' RACE reads through MiXCR, storing one row per CDR3 protein. Among about 1.4 million distinct CDR3 sequences listed, approximately 59% were seen once. V is TRBV7-7 and J is TRBJ2-1; no reliable D call. Sequenced sample: blood. This receptor was obtained from a man aged 18 to 29 in good health. The CDR3 protein is CASSLEAANAPYNEQFF. CDR3 nucleotides: TGTGCTAGCAGCTTAGAGGCGGCAAACGCCCCCTACAATGAGCAGTTCTTC.